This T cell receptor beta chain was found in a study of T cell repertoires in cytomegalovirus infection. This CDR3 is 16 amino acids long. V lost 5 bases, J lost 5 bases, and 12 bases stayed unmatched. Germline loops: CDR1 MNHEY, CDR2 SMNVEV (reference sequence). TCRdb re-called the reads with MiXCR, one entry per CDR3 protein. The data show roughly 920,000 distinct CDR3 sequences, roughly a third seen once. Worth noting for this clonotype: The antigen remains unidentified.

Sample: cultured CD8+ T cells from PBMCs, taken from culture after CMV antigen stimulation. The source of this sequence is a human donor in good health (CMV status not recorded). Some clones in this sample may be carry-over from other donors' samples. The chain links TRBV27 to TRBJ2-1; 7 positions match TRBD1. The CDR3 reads CASSGPTGYLNNEQFF. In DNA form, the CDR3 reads TGTGCCAGCAGTGGACCGACAGGGTATCTAAACAATGAGCAGTTCTTC.